The rows below give T cell receptor beta chains drawn from one sample of a study of early T cells in non-severe SARS-CoV-2 infection. TCRdb re-derived calls from the 5' RACE reads in MiXCR, one entry per CDR3 protein. Altogether about 40,000 distinct CDR3 sequences are present, approximately 4.8% being singletons, with the ten largest covering 4.8%. The sequencing sample was made of whole blood. These receptor sequences come from an adult who was a healthcare worker with PCR-confirmed SARS-CoV-2 infection or an uninfected control (not recorded which). Each CDR3 is given with its conserved first and last residue. A D gene is named only where the DNA matches it firmly. Not all rows give a size; the values are once, few, many and, for expanded clones, a class.

.	TRBV3-1	TRBJ1-2	few	CASSQGTYGYTF	TGTGCCAGCAGCCAAGGGACCTATGGCTACACCTTC
TRBD1	TRBV9	TRBJ2-5	.	CARYRGQETQYF	TGTGCCAGGTACAGGGGCCAAGAGACCCAGTACTTC
.	TRBV20-1	TRBJ2-7	many	CSARVLRDTPYAEQYF	TGCAGTGCTAGAGTTCTCCGGGACACACCCTACGCCGAGCAGTACTTC
TRBD1	TRBV19	TRBJ1-4	.	CASRDYRGGNEKLFF	TGTGCCAGTAGGGACTACAGGGGCGGGAATGAAAAACTGTTTTTT
TRBD1	TRBV29-1	TRBJ2-7	many	CSVRQGPEGYSEQYF	TGCAGCGTTCGACAGGGACCCGAAGGATATAGCGAGCAGTACTTC
TRBD1	TRBV29-1	TRBJ1-2	many	CSVDPTGRNGYTF	TGCAGCGTTGACCCGACAGGGCGGAATGGCTACACCTTC
TRBD1	TRBV28	TRBJ1-5	many	CASSSGGGTGDIFSNQPQHF	TGTGCCAGCAGTTCCGGAGGGGGGACAGGGGATATTTTTAGCAATCAGCCCCAGCATTTT
TRBD1	TRBV19	TRBJ2-1	few	CASSRTGGSGNEQFF	TGTGCCAGTAGCCGGACAGGGGGATCAGGCAATGAGCAGTTCTTC
.	TRBV7-8	TRBJ1-4	.	CASSLVGGSGEKLFF	TGTGCCAGCAGCTTAGTCGGGGGTTCGGGTGAAAAACTGTTTTTT
.	TRBV6-4	TRBJ1-2	many	CASSEDAEGPYGYTF	TGTGCCAGCAGTGAGGATGCGGAGGGCCCATATGGCTACACCTTC
TRBD2	TRBV4-2	TRBJ2-4	few	CASSLRGGANIQYF	TGTGCCAGCAGCCTACGGGGGGGCGCAAACATTCAGTACTTC
.	TRBV5-1	TRBJ2-1	few	CASSLGVGRGLRDEQFF	TGCGCCAGCAGCTTGGGAGTGGGCAGGGGCCTCCGCGATGAGCAGTTCTTC
.	TRBV3-1	TRBJ1-4	.	CASSRLQGVVEKLFF	TGTGCCAGCAGCCGCCTCCAAGGGGTGGTTGAAAAACTGTTTTTT
.	TRBV5-1	TRBJ2-1	.	CASSPNQDNEQFF	TGCGCCAGCAGCCCCAACCAAGACAATGAGCAGTTCTTC
TRBD1	TRBV18	TRBJ2-2	.	CASSPWAGTANTGELFF	TGTGCCAGCTCACCTTGGGCAGGGACAGCGAACACCGGGGAGCTGTTTTTT
.	TRBV7-9	TRBJ2-7	many	CASSGSATRLYEQYF	TGTGCCAGCAGCGGATCGGCGACTCGACTTTACGAGCAGTACTTC
.	TRBV2	TRBJ2-3	many	CASEGERSTDTQYF	TGTGCCTCGGAGGGGGAACGCAGCACAGATACGCAGTATTTT
.	TRBV7-2	TRBJ1-1	many	CASSFFREAFF	TGTGCCAGCAGCTTCTTTAGGGAAGCTTTCTTT
.	TRBV6-2/TRBV6-3	TRBJ2-2	.	CASREAGYTGELFF	TGTGCCAGCAGAGAGGCGGGGTACACCGGGGAGCTGTTTTTT
.	TRBV3-1	TRBJ1-1	.	CASSQRDSLGAFF	TGTGCCAGCAGCCAACGGGACTCCTTGGGAGCTTTCTTT
.	TRBV29-1	TRBJ1-2	few	CSVPPDTLSYGYTF	TGCAGCGTTCCTCCCGACACTTTAAGCTATGGCTACACCTTC
TRBD2	TRBV19	TRBJ2-1	many	CASSMALAGGKGWQFF	TGTGCCAGTAGTATGGCCCTAGCGGGAGGGAAAGGTTGGCAGTTCTTC
.	TRBV7-9	TRBJ1-4	many	CATGSVATNEKLFF	TGTGCCACCGGGTCAGTTGCAACTAATGAAAAACTGTTTTTT
.	TRBV7-2	TRBJ1-1	few	CASSLVGIDTEAFF	TGTGCCAGCAGCTTAGTAGGAATTGACACTGAAGCTTTCTTT
.	TRBV12-3/TRBV12-4	TRBJ2-3	medium-sized	CASSFTDTQYF	TGTGCCAGCAGTTTCACGGATACGCAGTATTTT
.	TRBV5-1	TRBJ2-1	many	CASSLAQGGEQFF	TGCGCCAGCAGCTTGGCCCAGGGAGGTGAGCAGTTCTTC
TRBD1	TRBV18	TRBJ2-7	few	CASSPPTGNYEQYF	TGTGCCAGCTCACCACCGACAGGGAATTACGAGCAGTACTTC
TRBD2	TRBV20-1	TRBJ2-1	few	CSAEHRLAGNNEQFF	TGCAGTGCTGAACACAGACTAGCGGGTAACAATGAGCAGTTCTTC
.	TRBV6-1	TRBJ2-7	many	CASNTWTNYEQYF	TGTGCCAGCAATACGTGGACAAACTACGAGCAGTACTTC
TRBD2	TRBV6-5	TRBJ2-3	many	CASSYSSGSRGAQYF	TGTGCCAGCAGTTACTCCAGCGGGAGTCGTGGTGCGCAGTATTTT
.	TRBV6-6	TRBJ1-1	many	CASILTPGYNTEAFF	TGTGCCAGCATTCTGACGCCGGGATACAACACTGAAGCTTTCTTT
.	TRBV9	TRBJ1-2	many	CASSSPPLDTNYGYTF	TGTGCCAGCAGCTCTCCTCCACTGGACACTAACTATGGCTACACCTTC
TRBD1	TRBV6-1	TRBJ1-2	many	CASSVGTGDGYTF	TGTGCCAGCAGTGTCGGGACAGGAGATGGCTACACCTTC
TRBD2	TRBV5-1	TRBJ2-1	.	CASSLGGTSPYNEQFF	TGCGCCAGCAGCTTGGGCGGGACTAGCCCCTACAATGAGCAGTTCTTC
.	TRBV18	TRBJ2-7	many	CASSPQSTYEQYF	TGTGCCAGCTCACCACAGTCAACCTACGAGCAGTACTTC
TRBD1	TRBV27	TRBJ1-2	many	CASSLGAQGDYGYTF	TGTGCCAGCAGTTTAGGGGCACAGGGGGACTATGGCTACACCTTC
.	TRBV18	TRBJ2-7	.	CASSPPGSYEQYF	TGTGCCAGCTCACCCCCAGGGTCCTACGAGCAGTACTTC
.	TRBV7-8	TRBJ2-5	once	CASSLVTGQETQYF	TGTGCCAGCAGCTTAGTTACGGGGCAAGAGACCCAGTACTTC
.	TRBV14	TRBJ1-1	many	CASSLNSGYAEAFF	TGTGCCAGCAGCCTAAACTCAGGGTACGCTGAAGCTTTCTTT
TRBD2	TRBV20-1	TRBJ2-7	.	CSAGSSGYEQYF	TGCAGTGCAGGGTCTAGCGGCTACGAGCAGTACTTC
.	TRBV7-9	TRBJ2-1	.	CASSPTDTGTGEQFF	TGTGCCAGCAGCCCAACCGATACAGGGACGGGTGAGCAGTTCTTC
TRBD1	TRBV12-3/TRBV12-4	TRBJ1-2	.	CASSSTWDRGSPGYTF	TGTGCCAGCAGTTCGACCTGGGACAGGGGGAGCCCCGGTTACACCTTC
.	TRBV9	TRBJ1-4	many	CASSATGPGATNEKLFF	TGTGCCAGCAGCGCCACTGGACCCGGCGCTACTAATGAAAAACTGTTTTTT
TRBD1	TRBV27	TRBJ2-7	.	CASSSGQNYEQYF	TGTGCCAGCAGTTCGGGACAGAATTACGAGCAGTACTTC
.	TRBV12-3/TRBV12-4	TRBJ1-1	many	CASTQDNVNTEAFF	TGTGCCAGCACACAGGACAACGTGAACACTGAAGCTTTCTTT
.	TRBV7-9	TRBJ2-1	many	CASSLTYNEQFF	TGTGCCAGCAGCTTAACCTACAATGAGCAGTTCTTC
TRBD2	TRBV7-2	TRBJ2-7	many	CASSPSLAGASYEQYF	TGTGCCAGCAGCCCCTCCTTAGCGGGGGCCTCCTACGAGCAGTACTTC
.	TRBV29-1	TRBJ1-5	many	CSGQMGGNQPQHF	TGCAGCGGTCAGATGGGTGGGAATCAGCCCCAGCATTTT
.	TRBV10-2	TRBJ1-2	few	CASSAMREGANYGYTF	TGCGCCAGCAGTGCGATGCGGGAGGGGGCTAACTATGGCTACACCTTC
.	TRBV7-8	TRBJ2-6	many	CASSLVSSSGANVLTF	TGTGCCAGCAGCTTAGTGAGTTCTTCTGGGGCCAACGTCCTGACTTTC